This entry lists 25 T cell receptor beta chains sequenced from one sample in a study of post-analysis software for immune sequencing data. Findings of the study overall: Controls had lower frequencies than patients of four or five TRBV segments, which included TRBV5-6, TRBV5-1 and TRBV20-1.

Antigen specificity for these receptors is unknown. Presence of unique molecular identifiers characterized the TCR beta cDNA libraries. TCRdb ran MiXCR on the PCR reads and lists one entry per CDR3 protein. The repertoire holds 170,000 or so distinct CDR3 sequences, over 25% seen once, with around 1.5% in the top ten. Sequencing was performed on blood. The receptors were sampled from a girl aged 10-17 years with multiple sclerosis.

The genes are TRBV5-1 and TRBJ2-1, with 10 bases fitting TRBD1. Trimming at V came to 4 bases and at J to 9 bases, leaving 13 bases not matched to a gene. Germline-derived CDR1 and CDR2 are SGHRS and YFSETQ. This CDR3 is 16 amino acids long. Written as DNA, the CDR3 is TGCGCCAGCAGCATTTGGAGGGGACAGGGGATTAGTGAGCAGTTCTTC. This gives the protein CASSIWRGQGISEQFF.

This clonotype was detected only a few times. Mismatch with germline at one junction end may stem from a read error. V and J are TRBV7-3 and TRBJ2-5; 9 nucleotides agree with TRBD1. There are 14 residues in the CDR3. The germline gives CDR1 SGHTA, CDR2 FQGTGA. As DNA, the CDR3 is TGTGCCGGCAGTAAGGGACAGGGAGGGGAGGCCCAGTACTTC. Translated: CAGSKGQGGEAQYF. Based on the CDR3 plus reference TRBV7-3 and TRBJ2-5, the full variable domain is GAGVSQTPSNKVTEKGKYVELRCDPISGHTALYWYRQSLGQGPEFLIYFQGTGAADDSGLPNDRFFAVRPEGSVSTLKIQRTERGDSAVYLCAGSKGQGGEAQYFGPGTRLLVL.

This clonotype showed up many times. The chain employs TRBV11-2 and TRBJ2-5; 7 nucleotides line up with TRBD2. The J segment lost 3 bases and the V segment lost 5 bases, leaving 9 bases of the junction unmatched. The CDR3 length is 15 residues. Germline V gene data show CDR1 as SGHAT and CDR2 as FQNNGV. CDR3 protein: CASSILFGGKETQYF. The CDR3 nucleotides are TGTGCCAGCAGCATCCTCTTCGGGGGGAAAGAGACCCAGTACTTC. The full variable domain, with the rest looked up from reference TRBV11-2 and TRBJ2-5, is EAGVAQSPRYKIIEKRQSVAFWCNPISGHATLYWYQQILGQGPKLLIQFQNNGVVDDSQLPKDRFSAERLKGVDSTLKIQPAKLEDSAVYLCASSILFGGKETQYFGPGTRLLVL.

The table lists this clonotype with a few counts. The chain employs TRBV18 and TRBJ1-5; 8 bases fit TRBD1. The J segment lost 6 bases and the V segment lost 3 bases, leaving 7 bases of the junction unmatched. Germline V gives CDR1 KGHSH, CDR2 LQKENI. The CDR3 length is 15 residues. For the CDR3, the DNA is TGTGCCAGCTCACCGGTTCAGGGGGCGTTTCAGCCCCAGCATTTT. As protein: CASSPVQGAFQPQHF.

This clonotype was seen more than once but under ten times. The CDR3 reads CSVETGFGANVLTF. CDR3 in DNA: TGCAGCGTGGAGACGGGGTTTGGGGCCAACGTCCTGACTTTC. The gene calls are TRBV29-1 and TRBJ2-6; tentative D call: TRBD2 (5 bases). CDR1 is SQVTM and CDR2 is ANQGSEA in the germline V gene. The CDR3 is 14 amino acids. V gave up 6 bases and J gave up 3 bases, with 12 bases separating them. Based on the CDR3 plus reference TRBV29-1 and TRBJ2-6, the full variable domain is SAVISQKPSRDICQRGTSLTIQCQVDSQVTMMFWYRQQPGQSLTLIATANQGSEATYESGFVIDKFPISRPNLTFSTLTVSNMSPEDSSIYLCSVETGFGANVLTFGAGSRLTVL.

V gene TRBV7-2 combines with J gene TRBJ2-7; D is perhaps TRBD1 or TRBD2 (5 bases each). The J call may be mistaken, given a closer DNA end match to TRBJ2-5. CDR3 length: 14 amino acids. CDR1 SGHTA and CDR2 FQGNSA come from the germline V gene. CDR3 amino acids: CASSLAGAQGTQYF. DNA for the CDR3: TGTGCCAGCAGCTTAGCGGGAGCCCAGGGGACCCAGTACTTC.

This clonotype came up many times. This chain uses TRBV7-2 with TRBJ2-7, with 14 bases that match TRBD2. The CDR3 runs 15 residues. Per the germline V gene, CDR1 is SGHTA and CDR2 is FQGNSA. V was clipped by 3 bases and J by 6 bases; unmatched bases: 4. The CDR3 nucleotides are TGTGCCAGCAGCTTGGGACTAGCGGGAGCGGCCGAGCAGTACTTC. This gives the protein CASSLGLAGAAEQYF.

The V and J genes are TRBV27 and TRBJ1-5; 8 bases line up with TRBD1. The CDR3 covers 16 residues. Germline CDR1 and CDR2: MNHEY and SMNVEV (reference sequence). Losses at the gene ends were 5 bases for V and 3 bases for J; bases not matched to a gene: 9. As DNA, the CDR3 is TGTGCCAGCAGTGCCGCCGGGACAGGATACAATCAGCCCCAGCATTTT. Amino acid sequence: CASSAAGTGYNQPQHF.

Regarding this clonotype: A much larger clone differs by one base, so this may be a read error. The CDR3 DNA follows: TGCAGTGCTAGACTGCTTGGCGGGGGATTCAATGAGCAGTTCTTC. Residues: CSARLLGGGFNEQFF. The J gene is TRBJ2-1, the V gene TRBV20-1, with 7 bases that match TRBD2. The CDR3 is 15 amino acids. The germline gives CDR1 DFQATT, CDR2 SNEGSKA (reference sequence). Losses at the gene ends were 2 bases for V and 6 bases for J; bases not matched to a gene: 10.

This clonotype was detected only a few times. J is TRBJ1-5 and V is TRBV5-6; 8 bases agree with TRBD1. The length of the CDR3 is 16 residues. Trimming cost V 2 bases and J 7 bases; bases outside gene matches: 11. Germline loops: CDR1 SGHDT, CDR2 YYEEEE. The CDR3 nucleotides are TGTGCCAGCAGCTTTAATGCTGGACAGGGAGGGCAGCCCCAGCATTTT. Amino acids: CASSFNAGQGGQPQHF.

This clonotype was detected a few times. This chain uses TRBV20-1 with TRBJ2-1; no firm D call. Between the trimmed V and J ends, which lost 6 bases and 8 bases, there was a span of 23 bases. The germline gives CDR1 DFQATT, CDR2 SNEGSKA (reference sequence). The CDR3 consists of 15 residues. The CDR3 nucleotides are TGCAGTGCCCCCCGGTGGCATGGTTCCGGCGATGAGCAGTTCTTC. This translates into CSAPRWHGSGDEQFF.

This sequence joins TRBV4-1 and TRBJ1-1; D is ambiguous. CDR3 length: 15 amino acids. The V and J ends lost 4 bases and 4 bases respectively, with 16 bases between them. The germline CDR1 and CDR2 sequences are MGHRA and YSYEKL. In DNA form, the CDR3 reads TGCGCCAGCAGCCGTACCCCGGCCCCAGGCACTGAAGCTTTCTTT. Protein product: CASSRTPAPGTEAFF.

Concerning this clonotype: A single base separates this from a much larger clone, so it may be a read error. J is TRBJ2-7 and V is TRBV20-1; 8 nucleotides agree with TRBD1. The CDR3 is made up of 15 amino acids. With 6 bases clipped from V and 7 bases from J, the junction kept 17 bases outside the gene matches. Germline V lookup: CDR1 DFQATT, CDR2 SNEGSKA (reference sequence). CDR3 nucleotides: TGCAGTGCGCGACGCCAGGGGGCAATATACAATGAGCAGTACTTC. This encodes CSARRQGAIYNEQYF.

This clonotype occurred once. This chain joins TRBV7-2 and TRBJ2-4; the D gene is possibly TRBD1 (5 bases). CDR3 length: 15 amino acids. The V gene's germline CDR1 is SGHTA and CDR2 FQGNSA. Trimming stripped 1 base from V and 3 bases from J, with 10 bases between. Written as DNA, the CDR3 is TGTGCCAGCAGCTTAGGCAGGGATGTCAAAAACATTCAGTACTTC. This translates into CASSLGRDVKNIQYF.

Many counts were recorded for this clonotype. The J gene is TRBJ1-2, the V gene TRBV29-1, with no clear D. The CDR3 sequence is 13 residues long. Germline CDR1 reads SQVTM; CDR2 reads ANQGSEA. The germline V and J ends were trimmed by 6 bases and 4 bases, with 15 bases remaining between them. The chain's CDR3 is CSVRGSSPYGYTF. In nucleotides, the CDR3 is TGCAGCGTCCGAGGGTCCAGTCCCTATGGCTACACCTTC.

The J gene is TRBJ2-7, the V gene TRBV12-3 or TRBV12-4, with D hard to call. The V end was cut by 3 bases, the J end by 0 bases, with 6 bases between. This CDR3 spans 13 amino acids. This CDR3 reads CASSFPDSYEQYF. For the CDR3, the DNA is TGTGCCAGCAGTTTCCCCGACTCCTACGAGCAGTACTTC.

Written as DNA, the CDR3 is TGTGCCAGCAGGTTCATTGGGGTCAATGAGCAGTTCTTC. This gives the protein CASRFIGVNEQFF. The chain carries TRBV9 and TRBJ2-1, with D unresolved. V lost 5 bases, J lost 6 bases, and 12 bases lay in between. In germline, CDR1 is SGDLS, CDR2 YYNGEE. This CDR3 contains 13 residues.

This clonotype has a handful of counts. The V gene is TRBV12-3 or TRBV12-4, the J gene TRBJ1-2, with a tentative D call TRBD1 (5 bases). V lost 4 bases and J lost 4, with 13 bases in between. The CDR3 is 14 residues long. The CDR3 nucleotides read TGTGCCAGCAGTTCTACCAGGGTCTTCTATGGCTACACCTTC. Its translation is CASSSTRVFYGYTF.

Note on this clonotype: Its ends do not fully match the called genes, so a read error is possible. The chain has TRBV7-2 and TRBJ2-5, with 8 bases aligning to TRBD1. Germline lookup yields CDR1 SGHTA and CDR2 FQGNSA. This CDR3 contains 16 residues. CDR3: CASSPRLGQGAGEQYF. CDR3 bases: TGCGCCAGCAGCCCCCGCCTCGGCCAGGGGGCTGGTGAGCAGTACTTC.

The chain joins TRBV19 to TRBJ1-2; D not resolved. This CDR3 has 15 residues. Per the germline V gene, CDR1 is LNHDA and CDR2 is SQIVND (reference sequence). Trimming cost V 4 bases and J 7 bases, with 19 bases left between them. This CDR3 reads CASSTTGPRLGGYTF. CDR3 DNA sequence: TGTGCCAGTAGTACCACCGGGCCCCGATTAGGTGGCTACACCTTC.

This clonotype was recorded many times. This sequence joins TRBV5-1 and TRBJ1-2, with a weak D call TRBD1 (5 bases). CDR3 length: 13 amino acids. In germline, CDR1 is SGHRS, CDR2 YFSETQ. V lost 2 bases and J 8 bases, leaving 13 bases between the germline ends. Here the CDR3 reads CASSFGGSEGYTF. The CDR3 DNA is TGCGCCAGCAGCTTCGGGGGTTCGGAGGGCTACACCTTC.

The chain couples TRBV12-3 or TRBV12-4 to TRBJ1-2; D remains ambiguous. Trimming pared 6 bases from V and 1 base from J, leaving 12 bases between. CDR3 length: 14 amino acids. CDR3 sequence (DNA): TGTGCCAGCAGCCCCCTCGGTCGTAACTATGGCTACACCTTC. It encodes CASSPLGRNYGYTF.

This clonotype has ten or more counts. The chain combines TRBV10-2 with TRBJ2-4; possibly TRBD2 for D (5 bases). Germline assignment: CDR1 WSHSY and CDR2 SAAADI. The CDR3 sequence is 10 residues long. V lost 9 bases, J lost 13 bases, and 13 bases lay in between. CDR3 nucleotide sequence: TGCGCCAGTGCCGAGGGCACACAGTACTTC. Its translation is CASAEGTQYF.

Points on this clonotype: It may be a read error: a sequence one base away is much more abundant. This chain joins TRBV5-5 and TRBJ2-7, with D possibly being TRBD1 or TRBD2 (5 bases each). V lost 5 bases, J lost 2 bases, and 14 bases lay in between. Looked up from germline, CDR1 is SGHKS and CDR2 is YYEKEE (reference sequence). CDR3 length equals 14 residues. The CDR3 nucleotides read TGTGCCAGCAGTCAGGCATTGGGACCCTACGAGCAGTACTTC. Protein: CASSQALGPYEQYF.

This rearrangement joins TRBV5-1 to TRBJ2-7, with unresolved D. V was clipped by 2 bases and J by 0 bases, with 6 bases between them. Looked up from germline, CDR1 is SGHRS and CDR2 is YFSETQ. The CDR3 has 13 residues. The CDR3 nucleotides are TGCGCCAGCAGCTTTATTGCCTCCTACGAGCAGTACTTC. This translates into CASSFIASYEQYF.